A single sample is the source of the 21 T cell receptor beta chains below, sequenced in a study of blood T cell repertoires in COVID-19 (TCRdb year 2020). To prepare the library, the immunoSEQ multiplex PCR assay was applied. Drawn from immuneACCESS, this table holds only the in-frame rearrangements with V and J called that TCRdb kept. Clones are partly lost; checked studies trace under half to an unresolved V gene and leave the rest unexplained. For this sample the table gives about 180,000 clones, of which 70% to 90% were detected only once. The ten largest clones capture roughly 11% of the sample. Source material: peripheral blood. The receptors come from a human donor with active or convalescent COVID-19. The donor label of this sample is uncertain.

V and J are TRBV10-1 and TRBJ2-7, with 12 nucleotides matching TRBD2. J was trimmed by 3 bases and V by 10 bases; bases with no gene match: 10. The CDR3 is 15 amino acids. Per the germline V gene, CDR1 is WNHNN and CDR2 is SYGVQD (reference sequence). The CDR3 region is CATPTSGRQGYEQYF. CDR3 sequence (DNA): TGCGCCACCCCGACTAGCGGGAGACAGGGCTACGAGCAGTACTTC.

The chain employs TRBV6-5 and TRBJ2-1; D perhaps matches TRBD1 (6 bases). This CDR3 has 16 residues. Trimming removed 1 base from V and 4 bases from J, with 14 bases in between. Germline CDR1 reads MNHEY; CDR2 reads SVGAGI. CDR3 nucleotides: TGTGCCAGCAGTTACTTTGCAGGACAGCTTTACAATGAGCAGTTCTTC. The encoded protein is CASSYFAGQLYNEQFF.

The CDR3 protein is CASRREGSYEQYF. The DNA of the CDR3 is TGTGCCAGCCGTCGGGAGGGTTCCTACGAGCAGTACTTC. The chain is built from TRBV13 and TRBJ2-7; 8 bases are shared with TRBD2. V lost 8 bases, J lost 1 base, and 4 bases stayed unmatched. CDR1 and CDR2 (germline): PRHDT, FYEKMQ (reference sequence). The CDR3 is 13 residues long.

This clone appeared many times. Here the CDR3 reads CASSEEQGTNAFF. In DNA, the CDR3 is TGTGCCAGCAGCGAGGAACAGGGCACGAATGCTTTCTTT. This rearrangement joins TRBV9 to TRBJ1-1, with a possible D match to TRBD1 (6 bases). The germline CDR1 and CDR2 sequences are SGDLS and YYNGEE. The CDR3 spans 13 residues. Trimming pared 3 bases from V and 11 bases from J, leaving 17 bases between.

This clone was detected once. This specimen includes other DNA sequences encoding the same CDR3. The chain carries TRBV9 and TRBJ2-3; the D gene is possibly TRBD2 (5 bases). CDR3 size: 15 residues. Germline V gives CDR1 SGDLS, CDR2 YYNGEE. V lost 0 bases and J 2 bases, leaving 10 bases between the germline ends. In DNA form, the CDR3 reads TGTGCCAGCAGCGTAGGTGCGGGCCCCACAGATACGCAGTATTTT. The encoded protein is CASSVGAGPTDTQYF.

The V and J genes are TRBV27 and TRBJ1-6, with D tentatively TRBD1 (6 bases). The V gene's germline CDR1 is MNHEY and CDR2 SMNVEV (reference sequence). V shed 5 bases and J shed 10 bases, with 18 bases lying between them. The CDR3 is made up of 15 amino acids. CDR3: CASSGWGPRVSPLHF. CDR3 nucleotides: TGTGCCAGCAGTGGGTGGGGGCCGAGAGTCTCACCCCTCCACTTT.

This rearrangement joins TRBV1 to TRBJ2-2; the table calls TRBD1, which could not be checked here. TRBV1 is a listed pseudogene. This CDR3 region has 16 residues. The CDR3 nucleotides are TGCACCAGCAGCAGAGTCACAGGGCTGGTCACCGGGGAGCTGTTTTTT. Amino acids: CTSSRVTGLVTGELFF.

The chain recombines TRBV28 with TRBJ2-3, with TRBD2 matching 7 bases. CDR1 and CDR2 (germline): MDHEN, SYDVKM. There are 16 residues in the CDR3. The trim removed 7 bases at V and 4 bases at J, leaving 14 bases unmatched. Written as DNA, the CDR3 is TGTGCCAGCATCCCCCCGGGGGGACGAGCCCCAGATACGCAGTATTTT. It encodes CASIPPGGRAPDTQYF.

The count of this clone is one. V and J are TRBV4-1 and TRBJ2-3; 16 bases are shared with TRBD2. Trimming cost V 3 bases and J 3 bases; bases outside gene matches: 9. The CDR3 has 19 amino acids. The germline V gene has CDR1 MGHRA and CDR2 YSYEKL. In DNA, the CDR3 is TGCGCCAGCAGCCACGCCCCGGGACTAGCGGGAGGGGGGACAGATACGCAGTATTTT. The encoded protein is CASSHAPGLAGGGTDTQYF.

This chain links TRBV7-6 with TRBJ2-1, with 10 bases aligning to TRBD2. J lost 8 bases, V lost 5 bases, and 9 bases had no gene match. The CDR3 has 15 amino acids. Germline CDR1 reads SGHVS; CDR2 reads FNYEAQ. This CDR3 reads CASSPLAGVSHEQFF. The DNA for the CDR3 is TGTGCCAGCAGCCCGCTAGCGGGAGTTAGCCATGAGCAGTTCTTC.

V usage is TRBV7-6 and J usage is TRBJ1-1, with 8 bases identical to TRBD1. There are 16 residues in the CDR3. From germline, CDR1 is SGHVS and CDR2 FNYEAQ. V was pared by 1 base and J by 1 base, with 5 bases of the junction left unmatched. In nucleotides, the CDR3 is TGTGCCAGCAGCTTAGGTAGAACAGGGGGGAACACTGAAGCTTTCTTT. Its translation is CASSLGRTGGNTEAFF.

The V and J genes are TRBV3-1 (or the pseudogene TRBV3-2) and TRBJ2-5, with 11 bases lining up with TRBD2. CDR3 length: 15 residues. Germline-derived CDR1 and CDR2 are LGHDT and YNNKEL (reference sequence). J lost 1 base, V lost 5 bases, and 3 bases had no gene match. For the CDR3, the DNA is TGTGCCAGCAGCTTTAGCGGGGGGGGCCAAGAGACCCAGTACTTC. Protein sequence: CASSFSGGGQETQYF.

This clone was counted a single time. The chain carries TRBV7-9 and TRBJ2-7, with D possibly TRBD2 on 6 matching bases. CDR1 is SEHNR, CDR2 FQNEAQ, per germline (reference sequence). Trimming left V 4 bases short and J 7 bases short, with 11 bases between. The CDR3 is 12 residues long. CDR3 sequence (DNA): TGTGCCAGCAGCTGGGGGGTTCGAGAGCAGTACTTC. It yields the protein CASSWGVREQYF.

V and J are TRBV29-1 and TRBJ1-1; the D gene is possibly TRBD1 (6 bases). From germline, CDR1 is SQVTM and CDR2 ANQGSEA. Trimming removed 7 bases at V and 1 base at J, with 10 bases between. The CDR3 is made up of 12 amino acids. This chain's CDR3 is CSAGQRNTEAFF. DNA for the CDR3: TGCAGCGCGGGACAAAGGAACACTGAAGCTTTCTTT.

V and J are TRBV18 and TRBJ1-1; D possibly corresponds to TRBD1 (6 bases). The V gene's germline CDR1 is KGHSH and CDR2 LQKENI. This CDR3 is built from 12 residues. Trimming left V 6 bases short and J 5 bases short, with 10 bases between. CDR3 DNA: TGTGCCAGCTCCTTACAGGGAACTGAAGCTTTCTTT. Residues: CASSLQGTEAFF.

This clone was detected only once. J is TRBJ2-3 and V is TRBV7-3; TRBD2 matches at 13 bases. The trim removed 4 bases at V and 4 bases at J, leaving 5 bases unmatched. Per germline, CDR1 SGHTA and CDR2 FQGTGA. This CDR3 is built from 16 residues. The CDR3 DNA reads as TGTGCCAGCAGCTCCCGACTAGCGGGAGGCTCAGATACGCAGTATTTT. This translates into CASSSRLAGGSDTQYF.

The CDR3 loop is CASSPGRNEQFF. DNA for the CDR3: TGTGCCAGCTCACCGGGCCGTAATGAGCAGTTCTTC. V gene TRBV18 combines with J gene TRBJ2-1; D is ambiguous. Trimming shortened V by 3 bases and J by 7 bases, and 7 bases separated the two germline ends. The germline V gene encodes CDR1 KGHSH and CDR2 LQKENI. The CDR3 length is 12 residues.

The V call is TRBV10-3, the J call TRBJ1-5; TRBD1 aligns across 7 bases. V was clipped by 9 bases and J by 4 bases; unmatched bases: 9. The CDR3 covers 14 residues. Germline V gene sequence: CDR1 ENHRY, CDR2 SYGVKD. CDR3 DNA sequence: TGTGCCATTGCGAACAGGGGTCAAAATCAGCCCCAGCATTTT. This translates into CAIANRGQNQPQHF.

This clone was seen once. The J gene is TRBJ2-3, the V gene TRBV5-6; 7 bases agree with TRBD2. The V and J ends lost 4 bases and 2 bases, in that order; junction bases with no gene match: 4. The CDR3 is 14 amino acids. From germline, CDR1 is SGHDT and CDR2 YYEEEE. Here the CDR3 DNA reads TGTGCCAGCAGCCTAGCGGAAATCACAGATACGCAGTATTTT. This sequence encodes CASSLAEITDTQYF. Using reference TRBV5-6 and TRBJ2-3 for the parts outside the CDR3, the full variable domain is DAGVTQSPTHLIKTRGQQVTLRCSPKSGHDTVSWYQQALGQGPQFIFQYYEEEERQRGNFPDRFSGHQFPNYSSELNVNALLLGDSALYLCASSLAEITDTQYFGPGTRLTVL.

Note on this clone: Other nucleotide sequences from this sample produce the same CDR3. The V gene is TRBV7-2, the J gene TRBJ2-7, with 8 bases that match TRBD2. Germline V lookup: CDR1 SGHTA, CDR2 FQGNSA. The CDR3 runs to 14 residues. Losses at the gene ends were 3 bases for V and 1 base for J; bases not matched to a gene: 2. The CDR3 coding sequence is TGTGCCAGCAGCTTTTTAGCGGGGTCCTACGAGCAGTACTTC. Residues: CASSFLAGSYEQYF.

J is TRBJ2-7 and V is TRBV5-4; D may be TRBD1 (6 bases). This CDR3 comprises 13 residues. Germline-derived CDR1 and CDR2 are SGHNT and YYREEE (reference sequence). Trimming cost V 6 bases and J 1 base, with 11 bases left between them. The CDR3 sequence is CASMMTGSYEQYF. For the CDR3, the DNA is TGTGCCAGCATGATGACAGGATCCTACGAGCAGTACTTC.